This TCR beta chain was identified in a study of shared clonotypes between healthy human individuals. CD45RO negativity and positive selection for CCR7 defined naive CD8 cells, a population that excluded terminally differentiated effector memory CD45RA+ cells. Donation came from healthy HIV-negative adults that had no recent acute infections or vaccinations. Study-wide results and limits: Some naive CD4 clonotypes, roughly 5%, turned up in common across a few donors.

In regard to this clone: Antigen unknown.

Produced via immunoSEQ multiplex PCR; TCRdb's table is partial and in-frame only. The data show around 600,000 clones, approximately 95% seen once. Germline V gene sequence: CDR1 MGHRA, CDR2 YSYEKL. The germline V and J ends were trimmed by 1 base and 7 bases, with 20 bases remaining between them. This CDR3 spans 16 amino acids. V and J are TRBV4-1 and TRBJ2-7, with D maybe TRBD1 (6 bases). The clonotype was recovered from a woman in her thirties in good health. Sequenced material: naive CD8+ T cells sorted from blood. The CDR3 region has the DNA TGCGCCAGCAGCCAAGGGCTCCAGGGGTTTTCGGTTGAGCAGTACTTC. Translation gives CASSQGLQGFSVEQYF.